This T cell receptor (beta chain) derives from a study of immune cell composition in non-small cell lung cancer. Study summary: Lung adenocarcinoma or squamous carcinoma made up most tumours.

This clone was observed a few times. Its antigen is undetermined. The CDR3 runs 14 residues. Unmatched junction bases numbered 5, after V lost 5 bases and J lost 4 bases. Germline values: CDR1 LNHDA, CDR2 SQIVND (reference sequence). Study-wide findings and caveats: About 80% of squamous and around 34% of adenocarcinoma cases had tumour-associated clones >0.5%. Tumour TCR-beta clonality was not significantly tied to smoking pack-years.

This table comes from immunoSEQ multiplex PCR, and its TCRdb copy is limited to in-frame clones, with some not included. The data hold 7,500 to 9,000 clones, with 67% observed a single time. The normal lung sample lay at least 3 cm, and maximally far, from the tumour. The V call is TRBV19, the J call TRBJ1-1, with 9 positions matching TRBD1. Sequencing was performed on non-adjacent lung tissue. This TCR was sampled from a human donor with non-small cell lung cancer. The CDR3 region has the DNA TGTGCCAGTAGTCTGACAGGGGGAAGCACTGAAGCTTTCTTT. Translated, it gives CASSLTGGSTEAFF.